This is a list of T cell receptor beta chains from one sample in a study of regulatory T cells in long-lasting Graves disease. TCRdb passed the multiplex PCR reads through MiXCR, listing each CDR3 protein once. The table includes roughly 500,000 distinct CDR3 sequences, around a fifth detected once. The sequenced sample was peripheral blood mononuclear cells (PBMCs), obtained when the disease was refractory, from a patient treated with antithyroid drugs. The receptor set was obtained from a female donor with Graves disease. Both conserved end residues are part of each CDR3. The order of the fields is clone size, D gene, J gene, V gene, CDR3 protein, CDR3 DNA. D genes are given only for firm matches. Some rows have no size entry. The others give once, few or many, or a class for an expanded clone.

clone size: NA; D gene: NA; J gene: TRBJ1-5; V gene: TRBV15; CDR3 protein: CATSRGNSNQPQHF; CDR3 DNA: TGTGCCACCAGCAGAGGTAATAGCAATCAGCCCCAGCATTTT
clone size: NA; D gene: TRBD1; J gene: TRBJ1-4; V gene: TRBV5-1; CDR3 protein: CASSTGTGGAWNEKLFF; CDR3 DNA: TGCGCCAGCAGCACGGGGACAGGGGGCGCCTGGAATGAAAAACTGTTTTTT
clone size: many; D gene: NA; J gene: TRBJ2-7; V gene: TRBV6-5; CDR3 protein: CASSYSTGRAEQYF; CDR3 DNA: TGTGCCAGCAGTTACTCCACCGGAAGGGCCGAGCAGTACTTC
clone size: many; D gene: NA; J gene: TRBJ2-5; V gene: TRBV28; CDR3 protein: CASSLDRRAQYF; CDR3 DNA: TGTGCCAGCAGTTTGGACCGACGGGCCCAGTACTTC
clone size: few; D gene: NA; J gene: TRBJ2-4; V gene: TRBV4-3; CDR3 protein: CASSQDFIDEGRFSQYF; CDR3 DNA: TGCGCCAGCAGCCAAGATTTTATTGACGAGGGGCGGTTTTCTCAGTACTTC
clone size: NA; D gene: NA; J gene: TRBJ2-7; V gene: TRBV7-9; CDR3 protein: CASSLNPTPPGSYEQYF; CDR3 DNA: TGTGCCAGCAGCTTAAACCCTACTCCCCCGGGATCCTACGAGCAGTACTTC
clone size: many; D gene: TRBD1; J gene: TRBJ1-2; V gene: TRBV3-1; CDR3 protein: CASSQATGGHGYTF; CDR3 DNA: TGTGCCAGCAGCCAAGCGACAGGGGGACATGGCTACACCTTC
clone size: NA; D gene: TRBD1; J gene: TRBJ2-7; V gene: TRBV7-2; CDR3 protein: CASSLGTGTDYEQYF; CDR3 DNA: TGTGCCAGCAGCTTGGGTACGGGGACAGACTACGAGCAGTACTTC
clone size: few; D gene: TRBD1; J gene: TRBJ1-1; V gene: TRBV5-1; CDR3 protein: CASSTGQGLGTEAFF; CDR3 DNA: TGCGCCAGCAGCACCGGACAGGGGCTAGGGACTGAAGCTTTCTTT
clone size: few; D gene: NA; J gene: TRBJ1-1; V gene: TRBV11-1; CDR3 protein: CASSQEFAAEAFF; CDR3 DNA: TGTGCCAGCAGCCAAGAGTTTGCGGCTGAAGCTTTCTTT